This T cell receptor beta chain was found in a study of control samples from healthy donors and cancer patients. The table came from immunoSEQ multiplex PCR; TCRdb's copy has only in-frame clones and leaves some out. The table has 170,000 or so clones, approximately 93% seen once. Sample: blood. The receptor was derived from a woman aged 40 to 50 in good health.

CDR3 protein: CAWTPGTVGNQPQHF. CDR3 sequence (DNA): TGTGCCTGGACCCCAGGGACTGTCGGCAATCAGCCCCAGCATTTT. This chain connects TRBV30 to TRBJ1-5, with D possibly being TRBD1 (5 bases). Germline CDR1 is GTSNPN and CDR2 is SVGIG (reference sequence). Trimming left V 4 bases short and J 2 bases short, with 15 bases between. CDR3 length: 15 residues.